Below, 25 T cell receptor beta chains from the same sample are listed, as sequenced in a study of cytomegalovirus exposure and HLA in healthy donors. Use of 60 Vbeta and 13 Jbeta primers characterized the PCR. Clones were sequenced by immunoSEQ multiplex PCR, and TCRdb holds only the in-frame ones, with some missing. Of about 94,000 clones listed, under 9% are singletons. The sequencing input was PBMCs. The receptor set was obtained from a man between 45 and 60 years old in good health and CMV-seronegative.

This clone appeared a few times. The chain is built from TRBV14 and TRBJ2-5; no firm D call. Germline CDR1 reads SGHDN; CDR2 reads FVKESK. This CDR3 has 13 amino acids. Trimming pared 2 bases from V and 5 bases from J, leaving 9 bases between. CDR3 amino acids: CASSQFGRETQYF. The CDR3 nucleotides read TGTGCCAGCAGCCAATTCGGTCGGGAGACCCAGTACTTC.

This clone has just a few counts. The V gene is TRBV5-1, the J gene TRBJ2-3; D call uncertain. V lost 3 bases to trimming and J lost 0 bases, with 11 bases between them. The CDR3 length is 15 residues. Germline CDR1 SGHRS, CDR2 YFSETQ. The CDR3 loop is CASSSGPQSTDTQYF. CDR3 DNA sequence: TGCGCCAGCAGCTCAGGCCCTCAAAGCACAGATACGCAGTATTTT. Drawing the rest from reference TRBV5-1 and TRBJ2-3, the complete variable domain is KAGVTQTPRYLIKTRGQQVTLSCSPISGHRSVSWYQQTPGQGLQFLFEYFSETQRNKGNFPGRFSGRQFSNSRSEMNVSTLELGDSALYLCASSSGPQSTDTQYFGPGTRLTVL.

J is TRBJ1-4 and V is TRBV7-9; unclear D gene. CDR1 is SEHNR and CDR2 is FQNEAQ in the germline V gene (reference sequence). The V end was cut by 8 bases, the J end by 6 bases, with 13 bases between. The CDR3 loop spans 13 amino acids. In nucleotides, the CDR3 is TGTGCCAGCGGAGACTCGAGCCATGAAAAACTGTTTTTT. The encoded protein is CASGDSSHEKLFF.

This clone was recorded a few times. The genes are TRBV2 and TRBJ1-2; D is possibly TRBD1 (6 bases). V lost 5 bases and J 5 bases, leaving 9 bases between the germline ends. The germline V gene encodes CDR1 SNHLY and CDR2 FYNNEI. The CDR3 totals 12 residues. CDR3 nucleotide sequence: TGTGCCAGCAGTTCAGGGGAATATGGCTACACCTTC. Its translation: CASSSGEYGYTF.

The rearrangement links TRBV2 to TRBJ2-3; 8 bases agree with TRBD2. The V segment lost 4 bases and the J segment 3 bases; nucleotides outside the gene matches: 9. The germline V gene encodes CDR1 SNHLY and CDR2 FYNNEI. There are 16 residues in the CDR3. The CDR3 reads CASSGGGLAGTDTQYF. The CDR3 region has the DNA TGTGCCAGCAGTGGCGGGGGGCTAGCTGGGACAGATACGCAGTATTTT.

In this sample, this clone turned up a few times. The chain carries TRBV7-6 and TRBJ2-1; unclear D gene. The CDR3 is 15 residues long. Germline assignment: CDR1 SGHVS and CDR2 FNYEAQ. The V end lost 5 bases, the J end lost 5 bases, and 16 bases lay between the germline ends. The CDR3 bases are TGTGCCAGCAGCCCCAGCGTGAACCTCAACAATGAGCAGTTCTTC. It yields the protein CASSPSVNLNNEQFF.

This clone turned up a few times. V is TRBV2 and J is TRBJ2-1, with no clear D. V dropped 4 bases and J dropped 4 bases, with 5 bases sitting between them. The CDR3 totals 12 residues. Germline CDR1 reads SNHLY; CDR2 reads FYNNEI. The CDR3 region is CASSVGYNEQFF. The CDR3 nucleotides read TGTGCCAGCAGTGTCGGGTACAATGAGCAGTTCTTC.

This clone was found a few times. V usage is TRBV27 and J usage is TRBJ2-7; tentative D call: TRBD2 (6 bases). CDR1 and CDR2 (germline): MNHEY, SMNVEV (reference sequence). V was trimmed by 4 bases and J by 6 bases, leaving 19 bases between them. The CDR3 totals 15 residues. The CDR3 DNA follows: TGTGCCAGCAGTTCTTACGGGGGTCCTTCGTTCGAGCAGTACTTC. Its translation is CASSSYGGPSFEQYF.

The genes are TRBV9 and TRBJ2-7; unclear D gene. V shed 0 bases and J shed 4 bases, with 11 bases lying between them. The CDR3 contains 14 residues. The germline V gene has CDR1 SGDLS and CDR2 YYNGEE. The CDR3 reads CASSVGNTVYEQYF. CDR3 coding DNA: TGTGCCAGCAGCGTAGGCAATACAGTTTACGAGCAGTACTTC.

J is TRBJ2-1 and V is TRBV6-5; 12 bases agree with TRBD1. The CDR3 runs to 15 residues. The J segment lost 8 bases and the V segment lost 6 bases, leaving 8 bases of the junction unmatched. The germline CDR1 and CDR2 sequences are MNHEY and SVGAGI. CDR3 amino acids: CASSSGQGAVDEQFF. The CDR3 nucleotides are TGTGCCAGCAGCTCGGGACAGGGGGCGGTAGATGAGCAGTTCTTC.

This clone has more than one count but fewer than ten. The chain has TRBV4-1 and TRBJ1-2; D remains unclear. The CDR3 spans 15 residues. Trimming stripped 0 bases from V and 4 bases from J, with 12 bases between. Germline CDR1 reads MGHRA; CDR2 reads YSYEKL. The CDR3 protein is CASSQDGGRFYGYTF. The CDR3 DNA reads TGCGCCAGCAGCCAAGACGGCGGTAGATTCTATGGCTACACCTTC.

This clone was counted only a few times. The V gene is TRBV6-6, the J gene TRBJ2-3, with 10 bases matching TRBD2. J gave up 6 bases and V 10 bases, and 7 bases lay outside the gene matches. The CDR3 extends over 13 amino acids. Germline values: CDR1 MNHNY, CDR2 SVGAGI (reference sequence). Here the CDR3 DNA reads TGTGCCACAAACCTAGCGGGGGCGGATACGCAGTATTTT. Translated, it gives CATNLAGADTQYF.

This chain joins TRBV7-8 and TRBJ1-2; D unresolved. The CDR3 spans 15 residues. V dropped 2 bases and J dropped 4 bases, with 14 bases sitting between them. Per germline, CDR1 SGHVS and CDR2 FQNEAQ. CDR3 loop: CASSLSSLPGYGYTF. CDR3 coding DNA: TGTGCCAGCAGCTTAAGTTCCCTTCCGGGCTATGGCTACACCTTC.

In this sample, this clone turned up a few times. The V and J genes are TRBV6-5 and TRBJ2-1; TRBD2 aligns across 13 bases. V gave up 4 bases and J gave up 6 bases; unmatched junction bases: 6. The CDR3 sequence is 16 residues long. Germline CDR1 is MNHEY and CDR2 is SVGAGI. CDR3: CASSLLAGGRGNEQFF. The CDR3 bases are TGTGCCAGCAGTTTACTAGCGGGGGGGCGGGGCAATGAGCAGTTCTTC.

This clone was seen only a few times. Its ends do not fully match the called genes, so a read error is possible. Distinct nucleotide sequences in the sample also encode this CDR3. The V call is TRBV5-4, the J call TRBJ2-1; D unresolved. The CDR3 has 13 residues. The V gene's germline CDR1 is SGHNT and CDR2 YYREEE (reference sequence). The CDR3 nucleotides read TGTGCCAGTAGCTTGGCCTCCTCCAATGAGCAGTTCTTC. Protein: CASSLASSNEQFF.

The V gene is TRBV2, the J gene TRBJ1-5, with 8 bases fitting TRBD1. J lost 6 bases, V lost 11 bases, and 9 bases had no gene match. This CDR3 has 13 residues. Germline-derived CDR1 and CDR2 are SNHLY and FYNNEI. CDR3 sequence (DNA): TGTGCCGGGGGGGCAGGGGGCACTCAGCCCCAGCATTTT. Amino acid sequence: CAGGAGGTQPQHF.

This chain links TRBV7-9 with TRBJ2-7; TRBD1 matches at 9 bases. Germline trimming cut 0 bases from V and 1 base from J; bases unmatched to any gene: 4. Per the germline V gene, CDR1 is SEHNR and CDR2 is FQNEAQ (reference sequence). This CDR3 is 16 amino acids long. CDR3 nucleotides: TGTGCCAGCAGCTTAGCAACAGGGGGCAGGTCCTACGAGCAGTACTTC. Translating gives CASSLATGGRSYEQYF.

This clone showed up just a few times. This chain joins TRBV5-1 and TRBJ1-4; 11 nucleotides line up with TRBD1. V was pared by 0 bases and J by 11 bases, with 6 bases of the junction left unmatched. The germline V gene has CDR1 SGHRS and CDR2 YFSETQ. This CDR3 is built from 15 residues. CDR3 in DNA: TGCGCCAGCAGCTTGGCGGGGGACAGGGGGGATAAACTGTTTTTT. Translating gives CASSLAGDRGDKLFF.

This clone was seen more than once but under ten times. The same CDR3 also results from other DNA sequences found in this sample. This chain connects TRBV19 to TRBJ2-5, with TRBD1 matching over 7 bases. Germline CDR1 and CDR2: LNHDA and SQIVND (reference sequence). The CDR3 spans 14 residues. J was trimmed by 5 bases and V by 3 bases; bases with no gene match: 6. The CDR3 loop is CASSMGRGSETQYF. The CDR3 coding sequence is TGTGCCAGTAGTATGGGCAGGGGGAGCGAGACCCAGTACTTC.

This chain connects TRBV5-6 to TRBJ2-6, with TRBD2 matching 8 bases. V gave up 4 bases and J gave up 2 bases; unmatched junction bases: 11. The germline CDR1 and CDR2 sequences are SGHDT and YYEEEE. There are 18 residues in the CDR3. CDR3: CASSPTRGGFTGANVLTF. The CDR3 DNA follows: TGTGCCAGCAGCCCAACCCGGGGGGGTTTCACTGGGGCCAACGTCCTGACTTTC.

This clone was seen more than once but under ten times. The chain employs TRBV5-1 and TRBJ2-7; 10 bases agree with TRBD1. Germline assignment: CDR1 SGHRS and CDR2 YFSETQ. The CDR3 contains 18 residues. The ends lost 3 bases at V and 3 bases at J; junction bases unmatched: 15. The CDR3 is CASSSIPTGTGDDYEQYF. Here the CDR3 DNA reads TGCGCCAGCAGCTCTATACCAACCGGGACAGGGGACGACTACGAGCAGTACTTC.

This rearrangement joins TRBV27 to TRBJ1-6; D gene ambiguous. Trimming took 3 bases from V and 8 from J, leaving 11 bases between them. Germline CDR1 reads MNHEY; CDR2 reads SMNVEV (reference sequence). This CDR3 is built from 14 residues. The CDR3 DNA sequence: TGTGCCAGCAGTTTTGTCCAGAGGCATTCACCCCTCCACTTT. The encoded protein is CASSFVQRHSPLHF.

This chain connects TRBV6-1 to TRBJ2-1; 9 bases match TRBD2. CDR3 length: 16 amino acids. V lost 4 bases, J lost 5 bases, and 9 bases stayed unmatched. Germline V lookup: CDR1 MNHNS, CDR2 SASEGT. CDR3 protein: CASSGASGITHNEQFF. In DNA form, the CDR3 reads TGTGCCAGCAGTGGGGCTAGCGGGATAACCCACAATGAGCAGTTCTTC.

The chain joins TRBV9 to TRBJ2-2; TRBD2 might be the D (7 bases). The germline gives CDR1 SGDLS, CDR2 YYNGEE. Trimming pared 3 bases from V and 6 bases from J, leaving 18 bases between. The CDR3 is 16 residues long. This CDR3 is CASSDEGGRSSGELFF. The CDR3 bases are TGTGCCAGCAGCGACGAGGGGGGGCGTAGTTCCGGGGAGCTGTTTTTT.

This rearrangement joins TRBV28 to TRBJ2-7; 8 positions agree with TRBD2. The V gene end was trimmed by 3 bases and the J gene end by 1 base; junction bases not matched to a gene: 2. Germline V gene data show CDR1 as MDHEN and CDR2 as SYDVKM. This CDR3 region has 14 residues. CDR3 sequence: CASSFPSGSYEQYF. CDR3 DNA: TGTGCCAGCAGTTTTCCTAGCGGGTCCTACGAGCAGTACTTC. Using reference TRBV28 and TRBJ2-7 for the parts outside the CDR3, the full variable domain is DVKVTQSSRYLVKRTGEKVFLECVQDMDHENMFWYRQDPGLGLRLIYFSYDVKMKEKGDIPEGYSVSREKKERFSLILESASTNQTSMYLCASSFPSGSYEQYFGPGTRLTVT.